This T cell receptor beta chain came from a study of blood T cell repertoires in COVID-19. Study context: The analysed material was cDNA or gDNA that came from T cells, B-cell-depleted T cells, or PBMCs.

The CDR3 sequence is 14 residues long. After removal of 6 bases from V and 4 bases from J, the junction contained 4 bases not matched to a gene. Germline V lookup: CDR1 SGHTA, CDR2 FQGNSA. This clone appeared a single time. Using immunoSEQ multiplex PCR, the repertoire was profiled, and TCRdb retains in-frame clones only, with some absent. This table holds tens of thousands of clones, 88% found once. This chain connects TRBV7-2 to TRBJ2-3; 10 nucleotides align to TRBD2. The receptor was derived from a human donor with active COVID-19. The donor label of this sample is uncertain. The sequenced material came from peripheral blood. CDR3 DNA sequence: TGTGCCAGCAGACAAAGCGGGAGGGCAGATACGCAGTATTTT. This codes for CASRQSGRADTQYF.